This paragraph covers one T cell receptor (beta chain) sequence. Its antigen is currently not known. Qualities for individual bases were not recorded, and no much larger clone is one base off. TCRbeta CDR3 regions were amplified from genomic DNA by means of the immunoSEQ Assay, a bias-controlled multiplex PCR. The paper's data handling went like this. The number of nucleated cells in each sample was estimated from the amplification of reference gene primers within the assay. To quantify the absolute abundance of each unique TCRbeta CDR3 rearrangement, sequence reads were collapsed and filtered. For each sample, productive Simpson clonality was calculated as the square root of Simpson's diversity index over productive rearrangements. TCRdb holds this immuneACCESS table with in-frame rearrangements only. Some clones are missing; in checked studies, unresolved V genes explain under half, and the rest has no known cause. The DNA was the basis for D and trimming; V, J and clone size are from that table. For this sample there are under 200,000 clones; 80% appear just once. The top ten clones comprise around 7% of the sample.

Whole blood was collected in K2EDTA tubes by collaborating institutions according to the institutions' own protocols. Collaborator samples were shipped for TCRbeta analysis as frozen whole blood, isolated PBMCs, or DNA extracted from either sample type. The data belong to a study of blood T cell repertoires in COVID-19 (dated by TCRdb to 2020 to 2021). A note on the overall study: Collaborator samples came from the United States, Italy and Spain and covered acute and convalescent phases of COVID-19. The repertoires were released in a freely available public database meant as a resource for research on the immune response to SARS-CoV-2. Where available, HLA class I and class II types were obtained from metadata supplied by the sample provider rather than from assay-based typing. Samples came from the ongoing ImmuneRACE study (first 160 participants) plus 1,254 subjects from 6 global collaborators. A de-identified subject ID, COVID-19 status, age in years and sex were almost always included in the sample metadata. The dataset comprised deeply sampled blood TCRbeta repertoires from subjects exposed to, actively infected with, or recovered from COVID-19. The prospective study material was composed of cDNA or gDNA derived from T cells, B-cell-depleted T cells, or PBMCs.

The CDR3 covers 17 residues, taking in both the cysteine and the phenylalanine. Only the CDR3 portion is preserved as DNA: 51 bases, with reading frame beginning at the first base. Here V drops 8 bases and J drops 6 bases, and the junction holds 13 bases not matched to any gene. The germline V gene (reference sequence) supplies CDR1 MNHEY and CDR2 SMNVEV. Overall results and qualifications from the work: How much clinical and demographic metadata was included differed by source and by participant, and the metadata was provided uncurated.

The source material was peripheral blood. In this chain, TRBV27 is recombined with TRBJ2-3; TRBD2 aligns with 14 central bases. This TCR derives from a man aged 65-85 years with active or convalescent COVID-19. Read as DNA, the sequence is TGTGCCAGCTGGACCGGGACTAGCGGGAGTTCTGGGGATACGCAGTATTTT. Translation gives CASWTGTSGSSGDTQYF.